This TCR beta chain was sequenced for a study of graft-versus-host responses after intestinal transplantation. Study overall: Transplants given to recipients were multivisceral, liver-intestinal, or isolated intestinal.

The protocol was immunoSEQ multiplex PCR, while the TCRdb copy is restricted to in-frame clones and leaves out a portion. The table lists 77,000 or so clones, roughly 90% of them singletons. After removal of 5 bases from V and 4 bases from J, the junction contained 6 bases not matched to a gene. Per the germline V gene, CDR1 is MNHEY and CDR2 is SVGAGI. This CDR3 spans 15 amino acids. The source of this sequence is a human patient who received an intestinal transplant, so some T cells may come from the graft donor. This rearrangement joins TRBV6-5 to TRBJ2-2; 8 bases map to TRBD2. The starting material was PBMCs, obtained 98 days after intestinal transplantation. The CDR3 here is CASSTPGGTTGELFF. CDR3 bases: TGTGCCAGCAGTACCCCGGGAGGGACCACCGGGGAGCTGTTTTTT.